This TCR beta chain was recorded in a study of molecular identifiers for immune sequencing clone quantification. Turning to the study itself: Replicate experiments divided RNA from about 21,000 or 97,000 naive CD8 cells into five parts and sequenced four. General study findings and limits: Identical TCR molecules that share a barcode could lead to an underestimation of highly expanded clone sizes.

As previously described, bulk TCR libraries were made using listed TCR primers. TCRdb called the PCR reads again in MiXCR, with one record for every CDR3 protein. This sample yields 80,000 to 130,000 distinct CDR3 sequences, of which roughly a third are seen a single time; approximately 3.8% belongs to the top ten. V lost 1 base, J lost 1 base, and 17 bases lay in between. Germline loops: CDR1 MNHEY, CDR2 SVGEGT. The CDR3 is 17 amino acids. A remark on this clonotype: Its antigen is not identified.

The chain has TRBV6-2 or TRBV6-3 and TRBJ2-7, with a possible D match to TRBD1 (6 bases). The TCR comes from a human donor in good health. Some libraries in this study had Jurkat cell RNA spiked in. The specimen sequenced was naive CD8+ T cells from blood, with Jurkat cell RNA spiked in. Subset in this sample: FACS-sorted CD8+CD4-CCR7+CD45RA+ naive T cells. In nucleotides, the CDR3 is TGTGCCAGCAGTTACTTTTCCGGGACACCGGATTCCTACGAGCAGTACTTC. This gives the protein CASSYFSGTPDSYEQYF.